This TCR beta chain was observed in a study of OX40 agonist ivuxolimab in advanced cancers. The overall study: Ivuxolimab, an antibody that agonizes OX40 (CD134), was administered to the patients. Aged roughly 23 to 79 with a mean of 60 years, they were about 80% male. Study results and limitations: Relatively little clonal expansion, among the lowest observed, appeared in partial responders at 0.1-3.0 mg/kg. Some of the nonresponding patients also showed low levels of normalized T-cell clonal expansion.

In its sample, this clone was seen once. The antigen is not known. The data were produced by immunoSEQ multiplex PCR, yet TCRdb's version contains in-frame clones alone and is incomplete. The sample records about 100,000 clones, approximately 91% being singletons. The J segment lost 5 bases and the V segment lost 5 bases, leaving 14 bases of the junction unmatched. This CDR3 has 18 residues. CDR1 and CDR2 from the germline V gene are LNHDA and SQIVND (reference sequence). The sequencing here drew on CD4+ or CD8+ T cells sorted from blood, taken in a trial of the OX40 agonist ivuxolimab. The chain uses TRBV19 and TRBJ2-1; 11 positions match TRBD2. The source is an adult with an advanced solid tumor such as melanoma, head and neck, liver or kidney cancer. The chain's CDR3 is CASSAATLGLAVNNEQFF. Here the CDR3 DNA reads TGTGCCAGTAGTGCGGCCACATTGGGACTAGCGGTGAACAATGAGCAGTTCTTC.